This TCR beta chain was profiled in a study of molecular identifiers for immune sequencing clone quantification. Overall study context: Replicate experiments divided RNA from roughly 21,000 or 96,000 naive CD8 cells into five parts and sequenced four.

This clonotype was observed a few times. This CDR3 spans 13 amino acids. The V gene end was trimmed by 5 bases and the J gene end by 10 bases; junction bases not matched to a gene: 9. CDR1 is MDHEN and CDR2 is SYDVKM in the germline V gene. The authors gated naive CD8 T cells as CD8+CD4-CCR7+CD45RA+ for sorting. Each CDR3 protein gets one entry after TCRdb re-called the PCR reads with MiXCR. The sample lists tens of thousands of distinct CDR3 sequences; approximately 17% were seen once. The clonotype originates from a human donor in good health. Some libraries in this study had Jurkat cell RNA spiked in. The specimen was naive CD8+ T cells from blood, with Jurkat cell RNA spiked in. Subset noted: FACS-sorted CD8+CD4-CCR7+CD45RA+ naive T cells. The V gene is TRBV28, the J gene TRBJ1-1; 8 bases match TRBD1. CDR3 protein: CASSPPDRVGAFF. For the CDR3, the DNA is TGTGCCAGCAGTCCCCCGGACAGGGTGGGAGCTTTCTTT.